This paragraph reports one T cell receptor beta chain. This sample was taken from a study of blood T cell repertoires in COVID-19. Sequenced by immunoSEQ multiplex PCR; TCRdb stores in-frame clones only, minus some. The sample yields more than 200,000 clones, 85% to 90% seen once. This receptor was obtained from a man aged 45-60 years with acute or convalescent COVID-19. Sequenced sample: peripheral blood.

CDR3 in amino acids: CASRDGSGGTEAFF. CDR3 sequence (DNA): TGTGCCAGCAGGGACGGTTCGGGAGGCACTGAAGCTTTCTTT. The chain joins TRBV7-8 to TRBJ1-1; D unresolved. CDR3 length: 14 amino acids. Germline V lookup: CDR1 SGHVS, CDR2 FQNEAQ. Trimming stripped 6 bases from V and 4 bases from J, with 15 bases between.